The 17 T cell receptor beta chains below come from one sample, sequenced in a study of cytomegalovirus exposure and HLA in healthy donors. The PCR used 60 Vbeta and 13 Jbeta primers. Using immunoSEQ multiplex PCR, the repertoire was profiled, and TCRdb retains in-frame clones only, with some absent. The sample records under 70,000 clones, around four fifths being singletons. Specimen: PBMCs. Receptors originate from a male donor in good health and CMV-seropositive.

The chain joins TRBV15 to TRBJ2-3; D gene unclear. The CDR3 contains 13 residues. The ends were cut back, 6 bases at V and 0 bases at J, with 7 bases in the middle. Germline-derived CDR1 and CDR2 are LNHNV and YYDKDF (reference sequence). This CDR3 is CATSPLSTDTQYF. The CDR3 DNA reads as TGTGCCACCAGTCCACTTAGCACAGATACGCAGTATTTT.

A single count supports this clone. The rearrangement joins TRBV6-5 to TRBJ2-7; 7 positions match TRBD2. With 6 bases clipped from V and 6 bases from J, the junction kept 11 bases outside the gene matches. From germline, CDR1 is MNHEY and CDR2 SVGAGI. The CDR3 consists of 14 residues. CDR3 sequence reads: CASSPLGGSGEQYF. CDR3 DNA sequence: TGTGCCAGCAGCCCCCTCGGGGGGAGCGGCGAGCAGTACTTC.

V gene TRBV4-3 combines with J gene TRBJ2-7; D gene uncertain. This CDR3 contains 14 residues. CDR1 and CDR2 from the germline V gene are LGHNA and YSLEER. V was pared by 4 bases and J by 2 bases, with 12 bases between. The CDR3 DNA follows: TGCGCCAGCAGCCGGCAGAGGCACACCTACGAGCAGTACTTC. Protein: CASSRQRHTYEQYF.

This chain uses TRBV7-9 with TRBJ1-2, with a possible D match to TRBD1 (5 bases). Per the germline V gene, CDR1 is SEHNR and CDR2 is FQNEAQ (reference sequence). This CDR3 region has 12 residues. V dropped 3 bases and J dropped 12 bases, with 14 bases sitting between them. The CDR3 sequence: CASSFLDTADTF. In DNA, the CDR3 is TGTGCCAGCAGCTTCCTGGACACGGCCGACACCTTC.

V gene TRBV5-6 combines with J gene TRBJ2-1, with a tentative D call TRBD2 (5 bases). Trimming removed 4 bases from V and 7 bases from J, with 18 bases in between. Germline CDR1 SGHDT, CDR2 YYEEEE. CDR3 size: 15 residues. The CDR3 DNA reads as TGTGCCAGCAGCAGACCGGGGAGCAGTATGAATGAGCAGTTCTTC. It is translated as CASSRPGSSMNEQFF.

The gene calls are TRBV2 and TRBJ2-5, with TRBD2 identical over 13 bases. Germline trimming cut 6 bases from V and 3 bases from J; bases unmatched to any gene: 4. The CDR3 covers 15 residues. Germline assignment: CDR1 SNHLY and CDR2 FYNNEI. The CDR3 DNA reads TGTGCCAGCAGCCCGACTAGCGGGGGGAAAGAGACCCAGTACTTC. Protein: CASSPTSGGKETQYF.

The chain carries TRBV18 and TRBJ1-2; D is perhaps TRBD1 (5 bases). There are 13 residues in the CDR3. Germline V gene lookup returns CDR1 KGHSH and CDR2 LQKENI. With 3 bases removed from V and 6 bases from J, the gap between germline ends came to 11 bases. This chain's CDR3 is CASSPRPGDGYTF. CDR3 coding DNA: TGTGCCAGCTCACCTCGCCCGGGGGATGGCTACACCTTC.

This rearrangement joins TRBV7-2 to TRBJ2-2; TRBD2 aligns across 12 bases. The CDR3 is 16 residues long. Germline V gives CDR1 SGHTA, CDR2 FQGNSA. The J segment lost 3 bases and the V segment lost 5 bases, leaving 4 bases of the junction unmatched. CDR3 residues: CASSQRLAGDTGELFF. The CDR3 coding sequence is TGTGCCAGCAGCCAAAGACTAGCGGGGGACACCGGGGAGCTGTTTTTT.

This rearrangement joins TRBV10-2 to TRBJ1-1, with 8 bases matching TRBD1. With 10 bases clipped from V and 3 bases from J, the junction kept 13 bases outside the gene matches. CDR3 length: 15 amino acids. Germline V gene lookup returns CDR1 WSHSY and CDR2 SAAADI. The chain's CDR3 is CATHDRGTEDTEAFF. In nucleotides, the CDR3 is TGCGCCACCCACGACAGGGGCACAGAGGACACTGAAGCTTTCTTT.

The V call is TRBV11-2, the J call TRBJ2-7, with D perhaps TRBD2 (5 bases). The CDR3 covers 15 residues. Germline-derived CDR1 and CDR2 are SGHAT and FQNNGV. Trimming stripped 5 bases from V and 4 bases from J, with 18 bases between. The CDR3 coding sequence is TGTGCCAGCAGCCCACTACCAACCACGGGATACGAGCAGTACTTC. Protein product: CASSPLPTTGYEQYF.

The chain is built from TRBV28 and TRBJ2-5, with 14 bases aligning to TRBD2. Trimming at V came to 9 bases and at J to 13 bases, leaving 16 bases not matched to a gene. Germline values: CDR1 MDHEN, CDR2 SYDVKM. The CDR3 extends over 15 amino acids. The chain's CDR3 is CASSAPGLAGEILYF. The DNA for the CDR3 is TGTGCCAGTAGTGCCCCGGGACTAGCGGGGGAGATCCTGTACTTC.

The V and J genes are TRBV4-3 and TRBJ1-2; 7 bases agree with TRBD1. Germline V gives CDR1 LGHNA, CDR2 YSLEER. The CDR3 is 16 amino acids. Trimming cost V 0 bases and J 2 bases; bases outside gene matches: 6. In DNA, the CDR3 is TGCGCCAGCAGCCAAGATCTGGGGACAGCAAACTATGGCTACACCTTC. This encodes CASSQDLGTANYGYTF.

This chain joins TRBV4-1 and TRBJ1-6; 7 nucleotides align to TRBD1. This CDR3 is 14 amino acids long. Trimming at V came to 0 bases and at J to 10 bases, leaving 3 bases not matched to a gene. Per the germline V gene, CDR1 is MGHRA and CDR2 is YSYEKL. CDR3 nucleotide sequence: TGCGCCAGCAGCCAAGAAGGGGGCGGATCACCCCTCCACTTT. Translation: CASSQEGGGSPLHF.

In its sample, this clone was seen once. The V call is TRBV18, the J call TRBJ2-5; 11 nucleotides line up with TRBD2. CDR1 and CDR2 (germline): KGHSH, LQKENI. V was clipped by 4 bases and J by 1 base; unmatched bases: 2. This CDR3 region has 15 residues. The CDR3 region has the DNA TGTGCCAGCTCACTAGCGGGGGGGACCCAAGAGACCCAGTACTTC. Translated: CASSLAGGTQETQYF.

The chain combines TRBV4-1 with TRBJ2-7; D gene uncertain. CDR3 length: 16 amino acids. CDR1 is MGHRA, CDR2 YSYEKL, per germline. Trimming left V 1 base short and J 0 bases short, with 13 bases between. CDR3 sequence: CASSQGPSLSSYEQYF. The CDR3 DNA reads TGCGCCAGCAGCCAAGGTCCGAGCCTTAGCTCCTACGAGCAGTACTTC.

DNA for the CDR3: TGTGCCAGCAGCTCAGATACTAGTGAATACGAGCAGTACTTC. Amino acid sequence: CASSSDTSEYEQYF. The chain joins TRBV11-2 to TRBJ2-7; maybe TRBD2 (5 bases). Germline V gives CDR1 SGHAT, CDR2 FQNNGV. Trimming pared 4 bases from V and 4 bases from J, leaving 14 bases between. This CDR3 contains 14 residues.

Comments on this clone: The same CDR3 can be traced to other DNA sequences in this sample. The J gene is TRBJ1-5, the V gene TRBV6-1; 7 positions agree with TRBD1. The ends lost 2 bases at V and 4 bases at J; junction bases unmatched: 5. Per the germline V gene, CDR1 is MNHNS and CDR2 is SASEGT. The CDR3 sequence is 15 residues long. CDR3 sequence: CASSEIAGGNQPQHF. In nucleotides, the CDR3 is TGTGCCAGCAGTGAAATAGCAGGGGGAAATCAGCCCCAGCATTTT.